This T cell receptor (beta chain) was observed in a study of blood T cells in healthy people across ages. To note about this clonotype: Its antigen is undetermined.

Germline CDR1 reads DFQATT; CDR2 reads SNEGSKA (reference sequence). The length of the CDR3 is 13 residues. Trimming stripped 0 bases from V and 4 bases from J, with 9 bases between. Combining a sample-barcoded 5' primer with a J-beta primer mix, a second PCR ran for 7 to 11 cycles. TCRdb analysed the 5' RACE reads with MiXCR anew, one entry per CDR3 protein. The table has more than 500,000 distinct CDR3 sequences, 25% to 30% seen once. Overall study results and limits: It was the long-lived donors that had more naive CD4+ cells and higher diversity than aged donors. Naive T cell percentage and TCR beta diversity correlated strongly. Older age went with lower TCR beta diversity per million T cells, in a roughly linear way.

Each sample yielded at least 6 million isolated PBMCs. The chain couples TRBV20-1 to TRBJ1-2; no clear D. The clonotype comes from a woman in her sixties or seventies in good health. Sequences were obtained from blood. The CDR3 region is CSARDSGSYGYTF. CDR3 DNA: TGCAGTGCTAGAGATTCAGGCAGCTATGGCTACACCTTC.